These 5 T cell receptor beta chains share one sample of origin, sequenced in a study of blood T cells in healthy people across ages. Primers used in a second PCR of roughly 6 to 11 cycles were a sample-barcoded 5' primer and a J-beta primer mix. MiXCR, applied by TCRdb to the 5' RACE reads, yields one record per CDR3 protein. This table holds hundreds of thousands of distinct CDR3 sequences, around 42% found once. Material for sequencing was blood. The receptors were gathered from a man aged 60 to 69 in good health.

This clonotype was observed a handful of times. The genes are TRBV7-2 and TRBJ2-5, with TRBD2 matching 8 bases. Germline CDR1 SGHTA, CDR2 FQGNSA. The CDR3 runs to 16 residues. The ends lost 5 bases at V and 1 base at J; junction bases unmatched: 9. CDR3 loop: CASSRQRGGLQETQYF. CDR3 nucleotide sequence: TGTGCCAGCAGCCGCCAACGGGGGGGGCTCCAAGAGACCCAGTACTTC.

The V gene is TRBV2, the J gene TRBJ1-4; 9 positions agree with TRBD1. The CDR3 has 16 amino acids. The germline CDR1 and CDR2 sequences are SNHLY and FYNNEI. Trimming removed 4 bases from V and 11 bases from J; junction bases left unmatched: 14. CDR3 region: CASSARQGVGDEKLFF. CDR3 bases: TGTGCCAGCAGTGCCCGACAGGGGGTGGGTGACGAGAAACTGTTTTTT.

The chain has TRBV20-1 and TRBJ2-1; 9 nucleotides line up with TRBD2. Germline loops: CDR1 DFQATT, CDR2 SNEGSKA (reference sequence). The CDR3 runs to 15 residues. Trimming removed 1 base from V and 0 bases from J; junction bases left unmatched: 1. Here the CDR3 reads CSARVRGGSYNEQFF. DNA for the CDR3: TGCAGTGCTAGAGTGCGGGGGGGCTCCTACAATGAGCAGTTCTTC.

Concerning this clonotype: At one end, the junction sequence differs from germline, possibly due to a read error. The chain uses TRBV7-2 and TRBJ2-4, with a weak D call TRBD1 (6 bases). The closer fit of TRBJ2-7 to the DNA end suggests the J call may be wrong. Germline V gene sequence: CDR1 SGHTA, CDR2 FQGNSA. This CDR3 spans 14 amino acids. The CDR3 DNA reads TGTGTCAGCAGCTCCTCCTTAGACAGGAGCGAGCAGTACTTC. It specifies CVSSSSLDRSEQYF.

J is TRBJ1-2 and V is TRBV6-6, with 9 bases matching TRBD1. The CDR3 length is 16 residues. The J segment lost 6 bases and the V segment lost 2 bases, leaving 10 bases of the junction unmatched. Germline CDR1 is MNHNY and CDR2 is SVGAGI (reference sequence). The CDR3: CASSYPNRGLGDGYTF. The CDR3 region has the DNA TGTGCCAGCAGTTACCCGAACAGGGGGCTTGGGGATGGCTACACCTTC.